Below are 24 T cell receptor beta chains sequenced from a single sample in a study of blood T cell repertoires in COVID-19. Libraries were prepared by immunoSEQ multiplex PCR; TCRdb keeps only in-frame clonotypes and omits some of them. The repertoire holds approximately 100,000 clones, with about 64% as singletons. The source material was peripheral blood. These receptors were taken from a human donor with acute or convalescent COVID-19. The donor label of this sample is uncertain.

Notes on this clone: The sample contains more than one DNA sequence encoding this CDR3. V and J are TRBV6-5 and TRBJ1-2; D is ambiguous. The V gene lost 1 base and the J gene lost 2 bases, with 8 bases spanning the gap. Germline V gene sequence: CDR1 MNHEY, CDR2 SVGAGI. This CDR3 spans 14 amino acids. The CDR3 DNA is TGTGCCAGCAGTTACTTGGGCCAGAACTATGGCTACACCTTC. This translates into CASSYLGQNYGYTF.

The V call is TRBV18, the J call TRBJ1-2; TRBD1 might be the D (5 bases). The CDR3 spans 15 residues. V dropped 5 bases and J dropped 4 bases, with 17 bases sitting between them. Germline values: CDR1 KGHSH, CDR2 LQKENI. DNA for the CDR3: TGTGCCAGCTCAGACCGGCGCGACAGTCCCTATGGCTACACCTTC. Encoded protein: CASSDRRDSPYGYTF.

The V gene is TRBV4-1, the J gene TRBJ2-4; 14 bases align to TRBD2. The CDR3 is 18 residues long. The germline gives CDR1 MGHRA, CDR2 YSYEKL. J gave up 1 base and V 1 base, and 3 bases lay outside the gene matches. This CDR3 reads CASSQGLAGGPAKNIQYF. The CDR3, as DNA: TGCGCCAGCAGCCAAGGACTAGCGGGGGGGCCCGCCAAAAACATTCAGTACTTC.

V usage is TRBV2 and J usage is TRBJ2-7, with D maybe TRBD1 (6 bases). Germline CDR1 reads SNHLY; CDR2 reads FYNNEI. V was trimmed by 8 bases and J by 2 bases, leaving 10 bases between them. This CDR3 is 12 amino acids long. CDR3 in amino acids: CASRGGPYEQYF. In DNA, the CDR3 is TGTGCCAGCCGTGGGGGCCCCTACGAGCAGTACTTC.

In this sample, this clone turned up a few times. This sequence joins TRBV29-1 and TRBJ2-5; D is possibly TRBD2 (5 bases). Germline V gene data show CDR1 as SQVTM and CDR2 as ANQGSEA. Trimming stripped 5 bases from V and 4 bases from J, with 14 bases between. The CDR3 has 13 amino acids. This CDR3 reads CSVSGHRGETQYF. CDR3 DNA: TGCAGCGTTTCCGGGCACCGGGGAGAGACCCAGTACTTC. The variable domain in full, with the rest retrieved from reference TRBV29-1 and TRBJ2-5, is SAVISQKPSRDICQRGTSLTIQCQVDSQVTMMFWYRQQPGQSLTLIATANQGSEATYESGFVIDKFPISRPNLTFSTLTVSNMSPEDSSIYLCSVSGHRGETQYFGPGTRLLVL.

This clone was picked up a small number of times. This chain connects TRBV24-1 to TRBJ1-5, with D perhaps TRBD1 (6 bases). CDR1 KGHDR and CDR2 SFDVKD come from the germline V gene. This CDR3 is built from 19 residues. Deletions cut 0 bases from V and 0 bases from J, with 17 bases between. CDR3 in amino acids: CATSDLLRGTTYSNQPQHF. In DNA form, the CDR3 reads TGTGCCACCAGTGATTTGCTGAGGGGGACAACTTATAGCAATCAGCCCCAGCATTTT.

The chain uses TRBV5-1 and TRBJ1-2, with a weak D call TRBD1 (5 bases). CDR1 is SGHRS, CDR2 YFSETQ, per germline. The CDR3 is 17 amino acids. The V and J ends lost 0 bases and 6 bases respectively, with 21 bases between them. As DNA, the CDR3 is TGCGCCAGCAGCTTGGATCCCAGGGCGCGAGAAAACCATGGCTACACCTTC. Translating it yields CASSLDPRARENHGYTF.

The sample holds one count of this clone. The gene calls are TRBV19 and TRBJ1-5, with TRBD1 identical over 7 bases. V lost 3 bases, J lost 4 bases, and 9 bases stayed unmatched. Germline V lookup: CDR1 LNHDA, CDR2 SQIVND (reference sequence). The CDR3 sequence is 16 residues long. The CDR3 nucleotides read TGTGCCAGTAGTATCCTACAGGGGTCTGGTAATCAGCCCCAGCATTTT. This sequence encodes CASSILQGSGNQPQHF.

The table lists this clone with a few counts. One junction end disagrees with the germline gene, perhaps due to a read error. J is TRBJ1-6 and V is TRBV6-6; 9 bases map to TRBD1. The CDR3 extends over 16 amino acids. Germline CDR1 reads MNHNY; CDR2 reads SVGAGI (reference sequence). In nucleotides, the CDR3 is TGTGCCAGCAGACTACAGGGGGCCTCCGATAATTCACCCCTCCACTTT. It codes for CASRLQGASDNSPLHF.

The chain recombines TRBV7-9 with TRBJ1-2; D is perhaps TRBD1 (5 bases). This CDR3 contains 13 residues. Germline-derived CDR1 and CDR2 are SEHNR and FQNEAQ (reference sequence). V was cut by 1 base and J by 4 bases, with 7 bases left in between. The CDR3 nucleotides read TGTGCCAGCAGCTTAGGGGGCGCCTATGGCTACACCTTC. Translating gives CASSLGGAYGYTF.

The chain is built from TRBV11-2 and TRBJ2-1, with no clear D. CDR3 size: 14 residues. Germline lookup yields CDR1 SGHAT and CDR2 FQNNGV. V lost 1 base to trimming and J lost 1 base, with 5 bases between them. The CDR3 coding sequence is TGTGCCAGCAGCTTAGTGTCGTCCTACAATGAGCAGTTCTTC. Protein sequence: CASSLVSSYNEQFF.

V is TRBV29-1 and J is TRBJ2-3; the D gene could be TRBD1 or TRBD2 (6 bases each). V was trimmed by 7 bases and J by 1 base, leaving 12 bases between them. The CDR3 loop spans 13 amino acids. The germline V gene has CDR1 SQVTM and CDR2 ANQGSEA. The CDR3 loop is CSGGASGTDTQYF. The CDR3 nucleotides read TGCAGCGGGGGGGCATCTGGCACAGATACGCAGTATTTT.

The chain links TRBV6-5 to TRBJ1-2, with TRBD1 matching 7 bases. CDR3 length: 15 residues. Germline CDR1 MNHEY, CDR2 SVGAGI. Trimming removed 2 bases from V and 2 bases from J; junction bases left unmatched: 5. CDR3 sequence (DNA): TGTGCCAGCAGTTACGCCCTGACAGGGAACTATGGCTACACCTTC. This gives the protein CASSYALTGNYGYTF.

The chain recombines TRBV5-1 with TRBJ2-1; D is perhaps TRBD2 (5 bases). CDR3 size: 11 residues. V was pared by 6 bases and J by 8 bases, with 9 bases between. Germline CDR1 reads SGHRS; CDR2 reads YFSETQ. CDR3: CASNDGDEQFF. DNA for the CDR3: TGCGCCAGCAACGACGGGGATGAGCAGTTCTTC. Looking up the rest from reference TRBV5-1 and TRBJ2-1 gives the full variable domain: KAGVTQTPRYLIKTRGQQVTLSCSPISGHRSVSWYQQTPGQGLQFLFEYFSETQRNKGNFPGRFSGRQFSNSRSEMNVSTLELGDSALYLCASNDGDEQFFGPGTRLTVL.

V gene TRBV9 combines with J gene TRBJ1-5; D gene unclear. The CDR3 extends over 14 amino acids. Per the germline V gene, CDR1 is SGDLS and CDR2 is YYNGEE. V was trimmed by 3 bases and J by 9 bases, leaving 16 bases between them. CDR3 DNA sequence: TGTGCCAGCAGCGCCGACACGGGGTGGTTGCCCCAGCATTTT. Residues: CASSADTGWLPQHF. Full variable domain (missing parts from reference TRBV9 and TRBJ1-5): DSGVTQTPKHLITATGQRVTLRCSPRSGDLSVYWYQQSLDQGLQFLIQYYNGEERAKGNILERFSAQQFPDLHSELNLSSLELGDSALYFCASSADTGWLPQHFGDGTRLSIL.

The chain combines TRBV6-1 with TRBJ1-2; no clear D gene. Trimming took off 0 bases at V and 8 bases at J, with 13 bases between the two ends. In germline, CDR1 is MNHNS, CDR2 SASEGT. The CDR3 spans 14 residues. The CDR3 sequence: CASSEARGSGGYTF. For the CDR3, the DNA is TGTGCCAGCAGTGAAGCCCGAGGGTCGGGAGGCTACACCTTC.

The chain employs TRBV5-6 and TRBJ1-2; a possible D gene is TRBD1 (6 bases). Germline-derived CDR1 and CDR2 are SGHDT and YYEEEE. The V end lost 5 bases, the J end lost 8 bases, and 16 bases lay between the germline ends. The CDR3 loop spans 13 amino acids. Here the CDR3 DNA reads TGTGCCAGCAGTCGAGAACAGGGAACAGGCTACACCTTC. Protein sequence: CASSREQGTGYTF.

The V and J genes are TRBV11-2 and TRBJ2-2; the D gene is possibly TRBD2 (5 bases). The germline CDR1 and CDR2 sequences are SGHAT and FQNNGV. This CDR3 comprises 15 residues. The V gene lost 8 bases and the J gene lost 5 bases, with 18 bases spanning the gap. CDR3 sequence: CASLAGRSRTGELFF. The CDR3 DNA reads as TGTGCCAGCCTGGCGGGCAGAAGCAGAACCGGGGAGCTGTTTTTT. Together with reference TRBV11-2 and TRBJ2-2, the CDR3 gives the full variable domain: EAGVAQSPRYKIIEKRQSVAFWCNPISGHATLYWYQQILGQGPKLLIQFQNNGVVDDSQLPKDRFSAERLKGVDSTLKIQPAKLEDSAVYLCASLAGRSRTGELFFGEGSRLTVL.

The DNA of the CDR3 is TGTGCCAGCAAGGAGGGGGCGTTCACTGAAGCTTTCTTT. It specifies CASKEGAFTEAFF. The rearrangement links TRBV2 to TRBJ1-1, with 7 bases identical to TRBD1. The J segment lost 4 bases and the V segment lost 7 bases, leaving 6 bases of the junction unmatched. CDR1 is SNHLY and CDR2 is FYNNEI in the germline V gene. This CDR3 region has 13 residues. Looking up the rest from reference TRBV2 and TRBJ1-1 gives the full variable domain: EPEVTQTPSHQVTQMGQEVILRCVPISNHLYFYWYRQILGQKVEFLVSFYNNEISEKSEIFDDQFSVERPDGSNFTLKIRSTKLEDSAMYFCASKEGAFTEAFFGQGTRLTVV.

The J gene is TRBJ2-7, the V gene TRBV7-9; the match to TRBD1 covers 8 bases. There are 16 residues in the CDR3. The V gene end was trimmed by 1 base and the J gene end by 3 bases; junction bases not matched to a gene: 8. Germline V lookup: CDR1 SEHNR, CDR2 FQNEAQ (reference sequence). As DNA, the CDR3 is TGTGCCAGCAGCTTAGGGACAGGGAACGGGCTCTACGAGCAGTACGTC. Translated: CASSLGTGNGLYEQYV.

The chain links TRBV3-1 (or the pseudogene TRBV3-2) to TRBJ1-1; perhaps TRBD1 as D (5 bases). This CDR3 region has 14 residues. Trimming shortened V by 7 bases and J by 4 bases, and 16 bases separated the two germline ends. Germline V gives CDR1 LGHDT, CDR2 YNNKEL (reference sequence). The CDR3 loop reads CASTDGGVSTEAFF. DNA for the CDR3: TGTGCCAGCACGGACGGGGGGGTAAGCACTGAAGCTTTCTTT.

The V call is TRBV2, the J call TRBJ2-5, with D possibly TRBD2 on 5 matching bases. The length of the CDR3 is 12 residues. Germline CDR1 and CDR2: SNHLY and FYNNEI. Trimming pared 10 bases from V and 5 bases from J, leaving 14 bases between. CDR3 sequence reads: CATGLAEETQYF. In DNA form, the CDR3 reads TGTGCCACCGGACTGGCTGAGGAGACCCAGTACTTC.

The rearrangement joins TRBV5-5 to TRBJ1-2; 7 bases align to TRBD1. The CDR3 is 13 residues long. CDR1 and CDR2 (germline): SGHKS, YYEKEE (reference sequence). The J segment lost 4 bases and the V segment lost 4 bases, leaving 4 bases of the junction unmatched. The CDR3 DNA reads TGTGCCAGCAGCACCAGGGGGACCTATGGCTACACCTTC. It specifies CASSTRGTYGYTF.

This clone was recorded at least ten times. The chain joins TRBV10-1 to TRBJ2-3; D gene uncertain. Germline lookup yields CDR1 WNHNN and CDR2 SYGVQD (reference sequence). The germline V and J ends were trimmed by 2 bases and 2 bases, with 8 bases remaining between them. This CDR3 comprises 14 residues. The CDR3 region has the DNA TGCGCCAGCAGTGAGCTCCAACTCACAGATACGCAGTATTTT. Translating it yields CASSELQLTDTQYF.